Below are 5 T cell receptor beta chains sequenced from a single sample in a study of human CD4 T cells and Enterobacteriaceae. After roughly 6-7 days, proliferating activated T cells were FACS-sorted as CFSE-low CD25+ ICOS+ cells. Sorted memory CD4+ T cells were CFSE-labeled and cultured 2:1 with irradiated antigen-pulsed autologous monocytes. All CD4+ cells other than CD45RA+CCR7+CD95- naive cells were sorted as memory, over 95% pure. The protocol was immunoSEQ multiplex PCR, while the TCRdb copy is restricted to in-frame clones and leaves out a portion. The top ten hold 30% to 40% of the sample, which has around 1,300 clones, approximately 55% seen once. Sequenced sample: bacteria-reactive CD4+ T cells grown in culture. Subset: CFSE-low proliferating memory CD4 T cells sorted after in vitro stimulation with a heat-inactivated bacterium or M. tuberculosis lysate. These receptor sequences come from a human donor in good health.

As regards this clone: The junction does not match germline at one end; this may be a read error. CDR3 residues: CASREGKPQHF. DNA of the CDR3: TGTGCCAGCAGGGAAGGGAAGCCCCAGCATTTT. The chain is built from TRBV2 and TRBJ1-5; D is ambiguous. The V gene's germline CDR1 is SNHLY and CDR2 FYNNEI. This CDR3 region has 11 residues.

With respect to this clone: One end of the junction fails to match germline, which may point to a read error. Different DNA sequences within this sample yield the same CDR3. The chain couples TRBV5-5 to TRBJ2-1, with a tentative D call TRBD2 (5 bases). The CDR3 has 15 amino acids. From germline, CDR1 is SGHKS and CDR2 YYEKEE (reference sequence). The CDR3 loop reads CASSQDRRAYNEQFF. CDR3 nucleotides: TGCGCCAGCAGCCAAGATAGGCGGGCCTACAATGAGCAGTTCTTC.

The chain couples TRBV5-1 to TRBJ2-2; no clear D gene. Per germline, CDR1 SGHRS and CDR2 YFSETQ. Trimming shortened V by 0 bases and J by 0 bases, and 9 bases separated the two germline ends. The length of the CDR3 is 16 residues. The CDR3 bases are TGCGCCAGCAGCTTGGGCACGCAAGCGAACACCGGGGAGCTGTTTTTT. Translated, it gives CASSLGTQANTGELFF.

The V gene is TRBV5-1, the J gene TRBJ1-1; maybe TRBD1 (6 bases). V lost 4 bases, J lost 4 bases, and 17 bases lay in between. CDR1 is SGHRS and CDR2 is YFSETQ in the germline V gene. The CDR3 consists of 15 residues. DNA of the CDR3: TGCGCCAGCAGCCCCGACAGGACCCGGGGCACTGAAGCTTTCTTT. Its protein is CASSPDRTRGTEAFF.

For this clone: A far larger clone is one base from this, pointing to a likely read error. CDR3 amino acids: CAISDGGDTGELFF. CDR3 DNA sequence: TGTGCCATCAGTGACGGGGGGGACACCGGGGAGCTGTTTTTT. V is TRBV10-3 and J is TRBJ2-2; TRBD2 matches at 8 bases. The V gene end was trimmed by 3 bases and the J gene end by 3 bases; junction bases not matched to a gene: 0. This CDR3 has 14 residues. Germline CDR1 and CDR2: ENHRY and SYGVKD.